Below, 27 T cell receptor beta chains from the same sample are listed, as sequenced in a study of glioma-infiltrating T cells. Using RNA template, CDR3s of TCR alpha and beta were amplified with iRepertoire arm-PCR. TCRdb called the multiplex PCR reads again in MiXCR, with one record for every CDR3 protein. The table shows more than 300,000 distinct CDR3 sequences, with 41% occurring only once. The sequencing sample was made of glioma tissue, nonneoplastic brain tissue, or PBMCs (not recorded which). These receptors all stem from a human donor with low-grade glioma or glioblastoma, undergoing nonglioma brain surgery, or in good health (not recorded which).

The chain has TRBV19 and TRBJ2-1; D is possibly TRBD2 (5 bases). V dropped 5 bases and J dropped 9 bases, with 17 bases sitting between them. The CDR3 covers 14 residues. The V gene's germline CDR1 is LNHDA and CDR2 SQIVND (reference sequence). As DNA, the CDR3 is TGTGCCAGTAGTCTCAAGATCGGGGTCGGTGAGCAGTTCTTC. Its translation: CASSLKIGVGEQFF.

This clonotype was recorded many times. The rearrangement uses TRBV27 and TRBJ2-3; D possibly corresponds to TRBD1 (5 bases). V was trimmed by 0 bases and J by 4 bases, leaving 11 bases between them. Germline V gene sequence: CDR1 MNHEY, CDR2 SMNVEV (reference sequence). This CDR3 has 15 amino acids. CDR3 residues: CASSLSSGWADTQYF. The CDR3 nucleotides are TGTGCCAGCAGTTTATCATCAGGGTGGGCAGATACGCAGTATTTT.

At least ten counts were recorded for this clonotype. V is TRBV6-1 and J is TRBJ2-2; D is ambiguous. The CDR3 is 15 residues long. The V and J ends lost 4 bases and 0 bases respectively, with 9 bases between them. Germline lookup yields CDR1 MNHNS and CDR2 SASEGT. DNA for the CDR3: TGTGCCAGCAGTGGGCGGCGAGCGAACACCGGGGAGCTGTTTTTT. The encoded protein is CASSGRRANTGELFF.

Many counts were recorded for this clonotype. V and J are TRBV27 and TRBJ1-5; tentative D call: TRBD1 (6 bases). CDR1 MNHEY and CDR2 SMNVEV come from the germline V gene (reference sequence). The CDR3 is 18 amino acids. V was cut by 5 bases and J by 0 bases, with 20 bases left in between. CDR3 residues: CASSKAGTSTYSNQPQHF. CDR3 DNA: TGTGCCAGCAGTAAGGCCGGGACAAGCACTTATAGCAATCAGCCCCAGCATTTT.

This clonotype was seen just once. The V call is TRBV4-2, the J call TRBJ1-5; D not resolved. The germline gives CDR1 LGHNA, CDR2 YNFKEQ. The V end was cut by 0 bases, the J end by 3 bases, with 12 bases between. The CDR3 sequence is 16 residues long. CDR3 coding DNA: TGTGCCAGCAGCCAAGATCTTAGGGCTATCAATCAGCCCCAGCATTTT. This gives the protein CASSQDLRAINQPQHF.

In regard to this clonotype: This may arise from a read error, as a much more abundant clone is one base away. The chain employs TRBV6-5 and TRBJ1-2, with D tentatively TRBD1 (6 bases). V lost 10 bases, J lost 5 bases, and 17 bases lay in between. Germline V lookup: CDR1 MNHEY, CDR2 SVGAGI. The CDR3 has 13 residues. The CDR3 nucleotides are TGTGCCATCAGCAGGGGACGGCTATATGGCTACACCTTC. As protein: CAISRGRLYGYTF.

The V call is TRBV19, the J call TRBJ1-1; 10 bases line up with TRBD1. The germline gives CDR1 LNHDA, CDR2 SQIVND (reference sequence). The V gene end was trimmed by 3 bases and the J gene end by 2 bases; junction bases not matched to a gene: 6. CDR3 size: 16 residues. The CDR3 DNA is TGTGCCAGTAGTATTGTGGGACAGGGGACCAACACTGAAGCTTTCTTT. Amino acids: CASSIVGQGTNTEAFF.

As regards this clonotype: A much larger clone differs from this one at a single base, so this may be a read error. This chain connects TRBV6-6 to TRBJ1-6; 8 nucleotides match TRBD1. Germline loops: CDR1 MNHNY, CDR2 SVGAGI (reference sequence). This CDR3 spans 16 amino acids. The CDR3 DNA is TGTGCCAGCACCGCCCGGACAGGGTCTTTTAATTCACACCTCCACTTT. Its translation: CASTARTGSFNSHLHF.

This clonotype has more than one count but fewer than ten. V usage is TRBV4-1 and J usage is TRBJ2-7; TRBD2 matches at 8 bases. The CDR3 spans 15 residues. V shed 3 bases, J shed 6 bases, and the junction held 10 bases outside the gene matches. Germline V gene data show CDR1 as MGHRA and CDR2 as YSYEKL. The CDR3 reads CASSQVGLVAGEQYF. For the CDR3, the DNA is TGCGCCAGCAGCCAGGTGGGACTAGTGGCGGGCGAGCAGTACTTC.

This clonotype turned up a few times. The CDR3 DNA reads as TGCGCCAGCAGCCAAGATTGGCGGGTCCGGTCACCCCTCCACTTT. Protein: CASSQDWRVRSPLHF. This chain joins TRBV4-1 and TRBJ1-6; no clear D gene. The CDR3 has 15 amino acids. With 0 bases removed from V and 10 bases from J, the gap between germline ends came to 13 bases. Germline V gene lookup returns CDR1 MGHRA and CDR2 YSYEKL.

V usage is TRBV19 and J usage is TRBJ2-1; TRBD1 or TRBD2 may be the D gene (6 bases each). V dropped 6 bases and J dropped 4 bases, with 16 bases sitting between them. The CDR3 consists of 15 residues. From germline, CDR1 is LNHDA and CDR2 SQIVND (reference sequence). The CDR3 sequence: CASRSPGAGYNEQFF. The CDR3 DNA reads as TGTGCCAGTAGATCGCCGGGGGCAGGATACAATGAGCAGTTCTTC. The variable domain in full, with the rest retrieved from reference TRBV19 and TRBJ2-1, is DGGITQSPKYLFRKEGQNVTLSCEQNLNHDAMYWYRQDPGQGLRLIYYSQIVNDFQKGDIAEGYSVSREKKESFPLTVTSAQKNPTAFYLCASRSPGAGYNEQFFGPGTRLTVL.

About this clonotype: Germline is not matched at one junction end, which may reflect a read error. The chain is built from TRBV6-2 or TRBV6-3 and TRBJ2-6; D is perhaps TRBD2 (7 bases). This CDR3 is built from 18 residues. Germline CDR1 MNHEY, CDR2 SVGEGT. CDR3 protein: CARSYVGGRPSGANVLTF. The CDR3 nucleotides read TGTGCCAGAAGTTACGTGGGGGGGCGGCCCTCTGGGGCCAACGTCCTGACTTTC.

Details on this clonotype: A junction boundary mismatches the germline segment, possibly from a read error. The chain joins TRBV20-1 to TRBJ2-1, with a tentative D call TRBD2 (5 bases). There are 17 residues in the CDR3. The germline CDR1 and CDR2 sequences are DFQATT and SNEGSKA (reference sequence). CDR3 in amino acids: CSARTIPRRGGYNKQFF. Here the CDR3 DNA reads TGCAGTGCTAGAACAATACCCCGGCGCGGAGGCTACAATAAGCAGTTCTTC.

In the case of this clonotype: Just one base apart from a much larger clone, this may be a read error. The V and J genes are TRBV27 and TRBJ1-1; possibly TRBD1 for D (6 bases). Per the germline V gene, CDR1 is MNHEY and CDR2 is SMNVEV (reference sequence). The CDR3 totals 15 residues. The CDR3 DNA is TGTGCCGGCAGTTTTGGGGGGCTGGGGAACACTGAAGCTTTCTTT. This gives the protein CAGSFGGLGNTEAFF.

As to this clonotype: Sequence at one end of the junction differs from germline and may be a read error. The rearrangement joins TRBV20-1 to TRBJ2-3, with D possibly being TRBD1 (5 bases). The CDR3 is 12 amino acids. Germline loops: CDR1 DFQATT, CDR2 SNEGSKA (reference sequence). For the CDR3, the DNA is TGCAGGAGCGAGGCAGAGACAGATGCGCAGTATTTT. It translates to CRSEAETDAQYF.

This clonotype was counted between two and nine times. The chain employs TRBV20-1 and TRBJ2-5; D call uncertain. The V gene lost 6 bases and the J gene lost 1 base, with 18 bases spanning the gap. CDR3 length: 15 amino acids. CDR1 is DFQATT, CDR2 SNEGSKA, per germline (reference sequence). DNA for the CDR3: TGCAGTGCCCCTGATCTGGGCTGGGGCCAAGAGACCCAGTACTTC. As protein: CSAPDLGWGQETQYF.

The V gene is TRBV7-2, the J gene TRBJ2-7; D may match TRBD1 or TRBD2 (5 bases each). The CDR3 has 15 amino acids. Deletions cut 1 base from V and 3 bases from J, with 13 bases between. Per the germline V gene, CDR1 is SGHTA and CDR2 is FQGNSA. CDR3 in amino acids: CASSLEYGAGYEQYF. CDR3 DNA sequence: TGTGCCAGCAGCTTAGAGTACGGGGCCGGCTACGAGCAGTACTTC.

In the case of this clonotype: This sequence may be a read error, since a much larger clone differs from it by one base. The V gene is TRBV11-2, the J gene TRBJ1-5, with unresolved D. The CDR3 is made up of 14 amino acids. The V gene's germline CDR1 is SGHAT and CDR2 FQNNGV. Trimming cost V 8 bases and J 5 bases, with 16 bases left between them. The CDR3 here is CASGAWTADQPQHF. CDR3 in DNA: TGTGCCAGCGGCGCCTGGACGGCTGATCAGCCCCAGCATTTT.

This clonotype showed up just a few times. V and J are TRBV5-1 and TRBJ2-1; 12 bases fit TRBD1. The CDR3 is 17 amino acids. Trimming at V came to 2 bases and at J to 4 bases, leaving 7 bases not matched to a gene. Per germline, CDR1 SGHRS and CDR2 YFSETQ. CDR3 bases: TGCGCCAGCAGCTTCCCCGGGACAGGGGGCTCGTACAATGAGCAGTTCTTC. This sequence encodes CASSFPGTGGSYNEQFF.

The CDR3 reads CAWSVISGTQRNYGYTF. CDR3 in DNA: TGTGCCTGGAGTGTAATTTCTGGGACACAAAGAAACTATGGCTACACCTTC. This chain links TRBV30 with TRBJ1-2; D is possibly TRBD1 (6 bases). In germline, CDR1 is GTSNPN, CDR2 SVGIG (reference sequence). There are 17 residues in the CDR3. V was cut by 0 bases and J by 2 bases, with 19 bases left in between. Full variable domain (remainder filled in from reference TRBV30 and TRBJ1-2): SQTIHQWPATLVQPVGSPLSLECTVEGTSNPNLYWYRQAAGRGLQLLFYSVGIGQISSEVPQNLSASRPQDRQFILSSKKLLLSDSGFYLCAWSVISGTQRNYGYTFGSGTRLTVV.

This clonotype came up many times. The genes are TRBV28 and TRBJ2-4, with 10 bases identical to TRBD2. In germline, CDR1 is MDHEN, CDR2 SYDVKM. V shed 2 bases and J 10 bases; nucleotides not matched to a gene: 5. CDR3 length: 14 residues. CDR3 bases: TGTGCCAGCAGTTTAGTAGCGGGAGGAGGTATTCAGTACTTC. It specifies CASSLVAGGGIQYF. The whole variable domain, filled in from reference TRBV28 and TRBJ2-4, reads DVKVTQSSRYLVKRTGEKVFLECVQDMDHENMFWYRQDPGLGLRLIYFSYDVKMKEKGDIPEGYSVSREKKERFSLILESASTNQTSMYLCASSLVAGGGIQYFGAGTRLSVL.

On this clonotype itself: Possible read error: a much larger clone is one base away. The rearrangement links TRBV6-6 to TRBJ2-1; D is unclear. Trimming took 0 bases from V and 5 from J, leaving 14 bases between them. Germline lookup yields CDR1 MNHNY and CDR2 SVGAGI (reference sequence). The CDR3 is made up of 16 amino acids. The CDR3 nucleotides read TGTGCCAGCAGTTACTCGAGCACTGGCGGAAACAATGAGCAGTTCTTC. This sequence encodes CASSYSSTGGNNEQFF.

This clonotype was seen only a few times. J is TRBJ2-3 and V is TRBV28, with D maybe TRBD1 (6 bases). The CDR3 length is 14 residues. From germline, CDR1 is MDHEN and CDR2 SYDVKM. V was clipped by 5 bases and J by 6 bases, with 15 bases between them. CDR3 sequence (DNA): TGTGCCAGCAGTACCCCCGGGACACCCGATACGCAGTATTTT. Protein sequence: CASSTPGTPDTQYF.

The chain carries TRBV5-4 and TRBJ2-7; a weak D match, TRBD1 (6 bases). The CDR3 runs to 15 residues. CDR1 and CDR2 (germline): SGHNT, YYREEE (reference sequence). The germline V and J ends were trimmed by 4 bases and 3 bases, with 17 bases remaining between them. CDR3 sequence reads: CASSRIDQGNYEQYF. CDR3 DNA: TGTGCCAGCAGCCGAATAGATCAGGGGAACTACGAGCAGTACTTC.

This clonotype was counted many times. The V gene is TRBV15, the J gene TRBJ1-5; D is unclear. The germline V and J ends were trimmed by 1 base and 1 base, with 5 bases remaining between them. CDR1 is LNHNV, CDR2 YYDKDF, per germline (reference sequence). The CDR3 runs 14 residues. The CDR3 DNA is TGTGCCACCAGCAGAGTGGACAGCAATCAGCCCCAGCATTTT. It codes for CATSRVDSNQPQHF. Based on the CDR3 plus reference TRBV15 and TRBJ1-5, the full variable domain is DAMVIQNPRYQVTQFGKPVTLSCSQTLNHNVMYWYQQKSSQAPKLLFHYYDKDFNNEADTPDNFQSRRPNTSFCFLDIRSPGLGDTAMYLCATSRVDSNQPQHFGDGTRLSIL.

The CDR3 DNA reads as TGTGCCAGCAGCTTAAAAGTCGGAGACAATGAGCAGTTCTTC. The encoded protein is CASSLKVGDNEQFF. The chain combines TRBV7-2 with TRBJ2-1; D uncertain. Germline values: CDR1 SGHTA, CDR2 FQGNSA. CDR3 length: 14 amino acids. Trimming shortened V by 2 bases and J by 5 bases, and 10 bases separated the two germline ends. Together with reference TRBV7-2 and TRBJ2-1, the CDR3 gives the full variable domain: GAGVSQSPSNKVTEKGKDVELRCDPISGHTALYWYRQSLGQGLEFLIYFQGNSAPDKSGLPSDRFSAERTGGSVSTLTIQRTQQEDSAVYLCASSLKVGDNEQFFGPGTRLTVL.

In this sample, this clonotype turned up once. The missing conserved phenylalanine or tryptophan at the end of this CDR3 makes a read error likely. The chain combines TRBV2 with TRBJ1-1, with unresolved D. CDR1 and CDR2 from the germline V gene are SNHLY and FYNNEI. This CDR3 comprises 13 residues. The V end was cut by 6 bases, the J end by 0 bases, with 8 bases between. CDR3 nucleotide sequence: TGTGCCAGCAGCTCTACATTGAACACTGAAGCTTTCCTT. It encodes CASSSTLNTEAFL.